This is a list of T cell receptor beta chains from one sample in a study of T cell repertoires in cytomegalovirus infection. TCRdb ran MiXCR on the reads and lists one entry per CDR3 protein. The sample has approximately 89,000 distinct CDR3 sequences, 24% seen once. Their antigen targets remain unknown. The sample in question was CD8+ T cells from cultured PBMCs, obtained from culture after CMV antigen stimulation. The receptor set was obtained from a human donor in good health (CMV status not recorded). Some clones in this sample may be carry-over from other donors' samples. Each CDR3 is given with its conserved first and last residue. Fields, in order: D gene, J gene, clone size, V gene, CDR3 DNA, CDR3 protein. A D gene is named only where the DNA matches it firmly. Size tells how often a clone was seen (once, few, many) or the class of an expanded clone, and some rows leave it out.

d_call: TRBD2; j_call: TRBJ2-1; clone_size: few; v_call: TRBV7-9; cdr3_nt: TGTGCCAGCATCGGACTAGTCGATGAGCAGTTCTTC; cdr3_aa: CASIGLVDEQFF
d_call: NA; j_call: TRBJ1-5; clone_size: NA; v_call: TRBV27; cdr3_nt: TGTGCCAGCAGCCGTCCGGGCTGGAATCAGCCCCAGCATTTT; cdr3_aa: CASSRPGWNQPQHF
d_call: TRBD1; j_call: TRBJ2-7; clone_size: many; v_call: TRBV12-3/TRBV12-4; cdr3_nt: TGTGCCAGCACTCCTTGGGGGACAGGGTCCTACGAGCAGTACTTC; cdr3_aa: CASTPWGTGSYEQYF
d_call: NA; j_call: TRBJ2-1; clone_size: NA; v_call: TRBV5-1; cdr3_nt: TGCGCCAGCAGCCCACAGGGAGGCACCTACAATGAGCAGTTCTTC; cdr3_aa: CASSPQGGTYNEQFF
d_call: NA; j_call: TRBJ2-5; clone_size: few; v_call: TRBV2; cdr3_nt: TGTGCCAGCAGTGAATACAGGGCTACCCAAGAGACCCAGTACTTC; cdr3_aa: CASSEYRATQETQYF
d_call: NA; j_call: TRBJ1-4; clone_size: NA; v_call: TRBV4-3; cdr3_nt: TGCGCCAGCAGCCAAGAGTCCAGGGATATATCGGGAAAACTGTTTTTT; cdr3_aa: CASSQESRDISGKLFF
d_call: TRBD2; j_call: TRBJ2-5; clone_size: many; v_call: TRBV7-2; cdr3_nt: TGTGCCAGCAGCCCAGGACTAGCGGGACGCCAAGAGACCCAGTACTTC; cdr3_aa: CASSPGLAGRQETQYF
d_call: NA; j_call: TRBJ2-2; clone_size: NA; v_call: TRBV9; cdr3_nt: TGTGCCAGCAGGGGGCCTGGGGAGTGGAACACCGGGGAGCTGTTTTTT; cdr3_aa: CASRGPGEWNTGELFF
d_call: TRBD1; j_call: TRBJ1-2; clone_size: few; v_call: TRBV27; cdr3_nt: TGTGCCAGCAGTCCCGGACAGGGTGATGGCTACACCTTC; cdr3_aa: CASSPGQGDGYTF
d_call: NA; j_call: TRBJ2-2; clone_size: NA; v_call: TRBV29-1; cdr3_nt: TGCAGCGTTGAAGATCAGGGGAACACCGGGGAGCTGTTTTTT; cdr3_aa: CSVEDQGNTGELFF
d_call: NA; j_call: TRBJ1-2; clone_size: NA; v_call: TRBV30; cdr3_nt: TGTGCCTGGAGTGTACTACCCGGGGAGTATGGCTACACCTTC; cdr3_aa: CAWSVLPGEYGYTF
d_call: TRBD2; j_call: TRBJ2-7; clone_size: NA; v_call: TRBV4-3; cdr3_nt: TGCGCCAGCAGCCAAGGGACTAGTCTCAGCTACGAGCAGTACTTC; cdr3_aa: CASSQGTSLSYEQYF
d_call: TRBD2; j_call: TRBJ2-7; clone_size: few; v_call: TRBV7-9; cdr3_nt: TGTGCCAGCAGCCCGACTAGCTCGGGCTCCTACGAGCAGTACTTC; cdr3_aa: CASSPTSSGSYEQYF
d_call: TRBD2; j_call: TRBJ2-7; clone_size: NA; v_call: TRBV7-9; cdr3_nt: TGTGCCAGCAGCTCGGGACTAGGGTTATCCTACGAGCAGTACTTC; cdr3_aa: CASSSGLGLSYEQYF
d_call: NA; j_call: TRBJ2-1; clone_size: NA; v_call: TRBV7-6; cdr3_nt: TGTGCCAGTGTCCCCGGGACTGGACACAATGAGCAGTTCTTC; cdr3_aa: CASVPGTGHNEQFF
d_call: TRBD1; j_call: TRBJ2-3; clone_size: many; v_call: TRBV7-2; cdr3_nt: TGTGCCAGCAGGACCCCGGGACAGGGGGTGGATACGCAGTATTTT; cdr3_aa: CASRTPGQGVDTQYF